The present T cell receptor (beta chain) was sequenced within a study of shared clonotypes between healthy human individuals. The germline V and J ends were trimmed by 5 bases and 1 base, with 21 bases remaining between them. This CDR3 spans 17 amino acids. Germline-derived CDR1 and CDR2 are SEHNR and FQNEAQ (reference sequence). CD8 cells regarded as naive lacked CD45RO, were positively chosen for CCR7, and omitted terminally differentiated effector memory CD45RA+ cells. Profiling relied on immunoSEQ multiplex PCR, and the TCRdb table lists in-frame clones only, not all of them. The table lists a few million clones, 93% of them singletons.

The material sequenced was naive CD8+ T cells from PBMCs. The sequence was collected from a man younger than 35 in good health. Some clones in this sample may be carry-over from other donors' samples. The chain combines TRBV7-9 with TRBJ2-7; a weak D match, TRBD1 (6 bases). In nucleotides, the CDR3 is TGTGCCAGCAGCAGTAACCCCGTTGGACAGAGTTCCTACGAGCAGTACTTC. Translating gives CASSSNPVGQSSYEQYF.